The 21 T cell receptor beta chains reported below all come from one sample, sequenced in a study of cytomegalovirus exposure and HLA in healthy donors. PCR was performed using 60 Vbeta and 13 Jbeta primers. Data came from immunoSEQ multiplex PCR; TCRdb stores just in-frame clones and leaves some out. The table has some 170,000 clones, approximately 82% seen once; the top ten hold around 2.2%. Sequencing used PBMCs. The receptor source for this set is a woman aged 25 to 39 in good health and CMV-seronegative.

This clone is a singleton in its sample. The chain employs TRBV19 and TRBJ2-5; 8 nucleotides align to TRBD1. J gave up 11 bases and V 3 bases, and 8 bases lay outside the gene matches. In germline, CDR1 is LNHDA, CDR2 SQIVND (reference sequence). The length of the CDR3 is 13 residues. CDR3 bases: TGTGCCAGTAGTATGGTCACAGGGGGACCTCAGTACTTC. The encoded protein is CASSMVTGGPQYF.

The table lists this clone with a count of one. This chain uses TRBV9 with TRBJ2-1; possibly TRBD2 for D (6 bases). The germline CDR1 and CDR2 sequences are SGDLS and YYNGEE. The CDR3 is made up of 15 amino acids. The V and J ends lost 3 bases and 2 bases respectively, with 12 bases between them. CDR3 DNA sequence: TGTGCCAGCAGCGCCCCGGGAGAGACCTACAATGAGCAGTTCTTC. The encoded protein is CASSAPGETYNEQFF.

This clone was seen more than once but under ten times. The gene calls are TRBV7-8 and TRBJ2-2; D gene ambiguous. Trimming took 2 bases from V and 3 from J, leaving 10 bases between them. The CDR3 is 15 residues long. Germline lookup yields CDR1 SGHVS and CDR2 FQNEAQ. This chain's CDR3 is CASSLSPGHTGELFF. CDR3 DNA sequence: TGTGCCAGCAGCTTATCCCCAGGTCACACCGGGGAGCTGTTTTTT.

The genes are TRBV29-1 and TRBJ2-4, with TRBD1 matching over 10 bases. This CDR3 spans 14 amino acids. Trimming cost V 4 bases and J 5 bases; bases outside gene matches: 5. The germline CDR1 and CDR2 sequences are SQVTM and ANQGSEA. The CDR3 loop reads CSVGVGTGENIQYF. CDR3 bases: TGCAGCGTTGGGGTCGGGACAGGGGAAAACATTCAGTACTTC.

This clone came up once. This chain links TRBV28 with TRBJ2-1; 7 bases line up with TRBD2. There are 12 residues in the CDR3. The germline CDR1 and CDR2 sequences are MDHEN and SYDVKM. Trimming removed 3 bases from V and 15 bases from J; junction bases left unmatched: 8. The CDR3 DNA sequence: TGTGCCAGCAGTTTTGGACCGGGGGGTAGGTTCTTC. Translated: CASSFGPGGRFF.

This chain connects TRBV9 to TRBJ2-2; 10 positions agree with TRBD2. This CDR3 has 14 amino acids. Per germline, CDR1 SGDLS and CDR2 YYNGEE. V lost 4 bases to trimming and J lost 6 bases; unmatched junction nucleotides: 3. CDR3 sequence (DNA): TGTGCCAGCAGCACCGGGACTAGCGCCGGGGAGCTGTTTTTT. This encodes CASSTGTSAGELFF.

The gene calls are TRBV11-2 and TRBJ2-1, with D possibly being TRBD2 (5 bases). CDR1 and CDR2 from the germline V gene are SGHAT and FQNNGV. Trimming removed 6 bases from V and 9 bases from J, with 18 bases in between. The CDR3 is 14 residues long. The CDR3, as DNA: TGTGCCAGCAGTCAAAATGGGGAGACCGGTGAGCAGTTCTTC. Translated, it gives CASSQNGETGEQFF.

CDR3 bases: TGTGCCTGGAGACAGGGGGCTGAAGCTTTCTTT. It translates to CAWRQGAEAFF. The chain recombines TRBV30 with TRBJ1-1, with 8 nucleotides matching TRBD1. After removal of 3 bases from V and 6 bases from J, the junction contained 0 bases not matched to a gene. Germline CDR1 reads GTSNPN; CDR2 reads SVGIG (reference sequence). The CDR3 loop spans 11 amino acids.

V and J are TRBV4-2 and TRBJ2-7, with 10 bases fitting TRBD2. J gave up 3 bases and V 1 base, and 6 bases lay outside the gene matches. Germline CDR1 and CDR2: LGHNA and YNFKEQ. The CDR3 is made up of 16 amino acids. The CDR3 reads CASSQGSLAGDYEQYF. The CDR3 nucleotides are TGTGCCAGCAGCCAAGGCTCGCTAGCGGGGGACTACGAGCAGTACTTC.

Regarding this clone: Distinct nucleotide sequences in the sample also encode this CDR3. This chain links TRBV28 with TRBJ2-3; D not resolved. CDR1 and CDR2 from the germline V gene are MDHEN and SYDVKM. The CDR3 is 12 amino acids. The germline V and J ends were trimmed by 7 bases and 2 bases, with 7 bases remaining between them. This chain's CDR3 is CASTGSTDTQYF. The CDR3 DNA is TGTGCCAGCACGGGTTCCACAGATACGCAGTATTTT.

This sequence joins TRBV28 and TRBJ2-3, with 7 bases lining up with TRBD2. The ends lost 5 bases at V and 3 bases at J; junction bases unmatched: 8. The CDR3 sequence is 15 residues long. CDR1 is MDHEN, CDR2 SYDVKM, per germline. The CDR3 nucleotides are TGTGCCAGCAGTCCGGCGGGGGAAGGTACAGATACGCAGTATTTT. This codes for CASSPAGEGTDTQYF.

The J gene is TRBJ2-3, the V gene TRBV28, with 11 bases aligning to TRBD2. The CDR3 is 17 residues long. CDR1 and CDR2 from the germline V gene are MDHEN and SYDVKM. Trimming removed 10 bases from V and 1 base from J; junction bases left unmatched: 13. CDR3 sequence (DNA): TGTGCCACCGGGGGGGCTAGCGGGGGGACTCGCACAGATACGCAGTATTTT. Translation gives CATGGASGGTRTDTQYF. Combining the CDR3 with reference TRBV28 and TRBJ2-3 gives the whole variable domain DVKVTQSSRYLVKRTGEKVFLECVQDMDHENMFWYRQDPGLGLRLIYFSYDVKMKEKGDIPEGYSVSREKKERFSLILESASTNQTSMYLCATGGASGGTRTDTQYFGPGTRLTVL.

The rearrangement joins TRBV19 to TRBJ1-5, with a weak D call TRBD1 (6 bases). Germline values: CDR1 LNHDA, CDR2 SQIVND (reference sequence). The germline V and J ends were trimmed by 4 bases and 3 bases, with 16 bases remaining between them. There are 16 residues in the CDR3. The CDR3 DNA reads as TGTGCCAGTAGTACCAACAGGGTTCGTACCAATCAGCCCCAGCATTTT. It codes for CASSTNRVRTNQPQHF.

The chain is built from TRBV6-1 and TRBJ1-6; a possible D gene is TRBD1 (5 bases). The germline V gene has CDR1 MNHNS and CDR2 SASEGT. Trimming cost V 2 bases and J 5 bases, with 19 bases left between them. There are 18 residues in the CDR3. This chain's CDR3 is CASSEFIIRVEDNSPLHF. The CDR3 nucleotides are TGTGCCAGCAGTGAATTTATTATCAGGGTAGAGGATAATTCACCCCTCCACTTT.

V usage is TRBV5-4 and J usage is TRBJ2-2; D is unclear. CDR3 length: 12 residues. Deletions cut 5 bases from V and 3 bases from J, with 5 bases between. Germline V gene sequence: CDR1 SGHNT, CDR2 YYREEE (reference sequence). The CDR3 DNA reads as TGTGCCAGCAGTTATGACACCGGGGAGCTGTTTTTT. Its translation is CASSYDTGELFF.

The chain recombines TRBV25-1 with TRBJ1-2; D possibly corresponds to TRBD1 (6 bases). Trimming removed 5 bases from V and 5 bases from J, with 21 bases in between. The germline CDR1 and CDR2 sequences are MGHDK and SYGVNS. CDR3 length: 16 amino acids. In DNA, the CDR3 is TGTGCCAGCAGTAATGAGGCGGGGGGCAGTCATTATGGCTACACCTTC. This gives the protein CASSNEAGGSHYGYTF.

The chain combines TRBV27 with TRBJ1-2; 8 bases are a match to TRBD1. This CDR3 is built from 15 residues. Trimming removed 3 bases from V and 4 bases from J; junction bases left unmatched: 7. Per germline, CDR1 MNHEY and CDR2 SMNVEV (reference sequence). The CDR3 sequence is CASSFRQGAFYGYTF. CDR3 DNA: TGTGCCAGCAGTTTTCGGCAGGGGGCGTTCTATGGCTACACCTTC.

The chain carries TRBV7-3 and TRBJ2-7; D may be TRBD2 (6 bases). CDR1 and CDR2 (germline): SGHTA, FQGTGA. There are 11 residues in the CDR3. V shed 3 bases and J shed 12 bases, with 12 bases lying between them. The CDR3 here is CASSLGEGLYF. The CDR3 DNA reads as TGTGCCAGCAGCTTGGGAGAGGGACTGTACTTC.

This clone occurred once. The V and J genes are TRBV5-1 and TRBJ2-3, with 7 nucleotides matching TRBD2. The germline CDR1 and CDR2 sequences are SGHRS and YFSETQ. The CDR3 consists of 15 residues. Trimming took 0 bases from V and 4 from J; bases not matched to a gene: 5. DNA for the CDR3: TGCGCCAGCAGCTTGGCGGGAGGCTTACCAGATACGCAGTATTTT. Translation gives CASSLAGGLPDTQYF.

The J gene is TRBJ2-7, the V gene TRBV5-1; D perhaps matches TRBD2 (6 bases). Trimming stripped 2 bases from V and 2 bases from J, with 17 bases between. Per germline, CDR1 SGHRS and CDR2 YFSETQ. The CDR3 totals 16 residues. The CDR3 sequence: CASSFSAGGIAYEQYF. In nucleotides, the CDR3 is TGCGCCAGCAGCTTCTCCGCCGGAGGGATCGCCTACGAGCAGTACTTC.

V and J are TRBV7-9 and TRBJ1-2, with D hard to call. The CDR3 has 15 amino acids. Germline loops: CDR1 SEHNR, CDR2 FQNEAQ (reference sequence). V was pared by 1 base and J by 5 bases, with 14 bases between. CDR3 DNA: TGTGCCAGCAGCTTAGGGGCAGGTACCATTTATGGCTACACCTTC. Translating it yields CASSLGAGTIYGYTF.